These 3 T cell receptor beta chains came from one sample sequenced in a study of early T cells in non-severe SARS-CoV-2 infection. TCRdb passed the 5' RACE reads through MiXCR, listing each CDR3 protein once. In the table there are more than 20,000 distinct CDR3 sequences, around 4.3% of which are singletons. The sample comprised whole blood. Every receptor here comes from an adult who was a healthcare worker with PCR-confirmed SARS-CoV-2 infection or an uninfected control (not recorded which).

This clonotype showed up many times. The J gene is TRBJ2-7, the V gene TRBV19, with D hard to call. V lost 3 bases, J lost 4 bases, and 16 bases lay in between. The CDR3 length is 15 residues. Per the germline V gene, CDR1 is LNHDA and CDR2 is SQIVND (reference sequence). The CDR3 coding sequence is TGTGCCAGTAGTATTAGGCCGGTTCGAGAGTACGAGCAGTACTTC. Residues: CASSIRPVREYEQYF.

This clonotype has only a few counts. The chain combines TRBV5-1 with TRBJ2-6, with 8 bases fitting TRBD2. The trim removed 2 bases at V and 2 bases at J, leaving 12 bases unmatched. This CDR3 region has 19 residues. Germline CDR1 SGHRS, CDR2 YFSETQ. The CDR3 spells CASSFLSSGSSAGANVLTF. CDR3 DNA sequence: TGCGCCAGCAGCTTTTTGTCTAGCGGGTCCTCAGCTGGGGCCAACGTCCTGACTTTC.

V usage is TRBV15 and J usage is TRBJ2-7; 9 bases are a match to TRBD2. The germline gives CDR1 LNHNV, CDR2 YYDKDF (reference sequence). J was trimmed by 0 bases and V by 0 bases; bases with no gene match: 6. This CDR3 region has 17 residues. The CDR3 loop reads CATSREIHSGSSYEQYF. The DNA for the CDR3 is TGTGCCACCAGCAGAGAAATTCATAGCGGGAGCTCCTACGAGCAGTACTTC.